A few counts support the clone carrying this TCR beta chain. The antigen remains unidentified. Investigators isolated RNA and reverse transcribed it into cDNA to act as the sequencing template. Here immunoSEQ multiplex PCR was the method, and the copy in TCRdb shows in-frame clones only, minus some. The sample contains roughly 110,000 clones, 84% of which appear only once. The sample originates from a study of CD8+ T cells in alopecia areata. Study background: Treated patients were dosed with oral tofacitinib, taking 5 to 10 mg twice daily. The study, taken as a whole, reports: In scalp and blood during tofacitinib, many expanded lesional clones persisted.

Treatment described: oral pan-JAK inhibitor, 5-10 mg twice daily. This sample comprised CD8+ T cells sorted from blood, obtained at week 24, from a patient treated with tofacitinib. The clonotype comes from a human donor with alopecia areata.

CDR3 protein: CASSQSLVALSGEQYF. CDR3 DNA sequence: TGCGCCAGCAGCCAGTCCCTTGTTGCGCTCTCGGGGGAGCAGTACTTC. This chain joins TRBV4-1 and TRBJ2-7, with D possibly being TRBD2 (5 bases). Trimming left V 3 bases short and J 7 bases short, with 22 bases between. Germline V gene lookup returns CDR1 MGHRA and CDR2 YSYEKL. This CDR3 has 16 residues.